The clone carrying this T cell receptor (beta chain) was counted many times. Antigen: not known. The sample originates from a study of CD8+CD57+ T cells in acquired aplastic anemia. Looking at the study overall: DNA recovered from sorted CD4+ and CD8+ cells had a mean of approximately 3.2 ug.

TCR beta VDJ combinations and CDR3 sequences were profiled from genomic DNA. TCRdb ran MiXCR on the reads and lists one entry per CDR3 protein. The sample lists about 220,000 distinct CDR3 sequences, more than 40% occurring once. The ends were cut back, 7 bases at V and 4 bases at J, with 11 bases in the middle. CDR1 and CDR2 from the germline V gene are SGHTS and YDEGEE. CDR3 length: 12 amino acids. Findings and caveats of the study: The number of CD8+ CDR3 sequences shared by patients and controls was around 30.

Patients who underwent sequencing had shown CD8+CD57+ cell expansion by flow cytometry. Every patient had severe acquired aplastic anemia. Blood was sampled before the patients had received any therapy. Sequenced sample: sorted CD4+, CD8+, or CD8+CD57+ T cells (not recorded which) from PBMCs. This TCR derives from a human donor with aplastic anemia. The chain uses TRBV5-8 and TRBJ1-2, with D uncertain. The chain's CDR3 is CASSASSYGYTF. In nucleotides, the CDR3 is TGTGCCAGCTCGGCGTCCTCCTATGGCTACACCTTC.